The 7 T cell receptor beta chains reported below all come from one sample, sequenced in a study of cytomegalovirus exposure and HLA in healthy donors. The study ran its PCR with 60 Vbeta and 13 Jbeta primers. Only in-frame clones appear in the TCRdb table, and some are missing; sequencing was by immunoSEQ multiplex PCR. The table shows under 200,000 clones, with around 68% occurring only once. The sequenced sample was PBMCs. The source is a woman aged 40 to 50 in good health and CMV-seropositive.

The chain couples TRBV2 to TRBJ2-6; D possibly corresponds to TRBD1 (6 bases). From germline, CDR1 is SNHLY and CDR2 FYNNEI. The CDR3 sequence is 16 residues long. The V and J ends lost 6 bases and 4 bases respectively, with 16 bases between them. The CDR3 protein is CASRDTGKAGANVLTF. The CDR3 nucleotides are TGTGCCAGCAGGGATACAGGGAAAGCCGGGGCCAACGTCCTGACTTTC.

This chain uses TRBV14 with TRBJ1-1; a weak D match, TRBD1 (5 bases). V was pared by 6 bases and J by 2 bases, with 10 bases between. The CDR3 loop spans 13 amino acids. Per the germline V gene, CDR1 is SGHDN and CDR2 is FVKESK. The CDR3 bases are TGTGCCAGCAGTACAGGAGCCAACACTGAAGCTTTCTTT. Its protein is CASSTGANTEAFF.

Notes on this clone: Its ends do not fully match the called genes, so a read error is possible. This chain connects TRBV4-1 to TRBJ1-6; 8 nucleotides agree with TRBD1. The CDR3 is 17 amino acids. Germline-derived CDR1 and CDR2 are MGHRA and YSYEKL. CDR3 sequence (DNA): TGCGCCAGCAGCCAAGACAGGGGGCGCTTCCATAATTCACCCCTCAACTTT. It is translated as CASSQDRGRFHNSPLNF.

This chain joins TRBV4-2 and TRBJ1-2; 9 bases fit TRBD1. The CDR3 consists of 15 residues. Per germline, CDR1 LGHNA and CDR2 YNFKEQ. V trimming: 5 bases; J trimming: 7 bases; junction bases outside the gene matches: 11. CDR3 DNA: TGTGCCAGCAGCTCCCCCGACCGGGACAGGGTTGGCTACACCTTC. Its protein is CASSSPDRDRVGYTF.

This clone was counted only a few times. This chain connects TRBV6-1 to TRBJ1-2; no clear D. This CDR3 region has 12 residues. Germline V gives CDR1 MNHNS, CDR2 SASEGT. V dropped 7 bases and J dropped 4 bases, with 10 bases sitting between them. The CDR3 is CASNRHPYGYTF. The CDR3 DNA is TGTGCCAGCAATAGACATCCCTATGGCTACACCTTC.

The chain couples TRBV5-6 to TRBJ2-3; TRBD2 matches at 9 bases. The germline V gene has CDR1 SGHDT and CDR2 YYEEEE. The V gene end was trimmed by 4 bases and the J gene end by 5 bases; junction bases not matched to a gene: 5. The CDR3 totals 14 residues. The CDR3 DNA reads as TGTGCCAGCAGCGTTAGCGGGAGCCGAGATACGCAGTATTTT. This codes for CASSVSGSRDTQYF.

This clone occurred a few times. The rearrangement links TRBV11-2 to TRBJ2-5, with TRBD1 identical over 8 bases. CDR1 is SGHAT, CDR2 FQNNGV, per germline. Germline trimming cut 1 base from V and 6 bases from J; bases unmatched to any gene: 4. This CDR3 is 14 amino acids long. The CDR3: CASSLGTGLKTQYF. In DNA form, the CDR3 reads TGTGCCAGCAGCTTAGGGACAGGGTTGAAGACCCAGTACTTC.